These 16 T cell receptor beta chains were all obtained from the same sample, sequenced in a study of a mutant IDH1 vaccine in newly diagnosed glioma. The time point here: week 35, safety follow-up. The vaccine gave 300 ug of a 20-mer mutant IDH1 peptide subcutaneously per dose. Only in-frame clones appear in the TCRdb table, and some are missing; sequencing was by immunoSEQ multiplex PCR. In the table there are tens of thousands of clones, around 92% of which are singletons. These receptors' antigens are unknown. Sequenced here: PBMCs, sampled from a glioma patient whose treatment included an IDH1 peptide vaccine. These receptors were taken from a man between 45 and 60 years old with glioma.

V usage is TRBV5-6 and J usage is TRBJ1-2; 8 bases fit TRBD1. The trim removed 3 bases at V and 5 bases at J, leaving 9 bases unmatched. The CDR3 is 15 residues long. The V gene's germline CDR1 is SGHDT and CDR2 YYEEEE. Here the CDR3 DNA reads TGTGCCAGCAGCTCGACGGACAGGGATTTATATGGCTACACCTTC. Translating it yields CASSSTDRDLYGYTF.

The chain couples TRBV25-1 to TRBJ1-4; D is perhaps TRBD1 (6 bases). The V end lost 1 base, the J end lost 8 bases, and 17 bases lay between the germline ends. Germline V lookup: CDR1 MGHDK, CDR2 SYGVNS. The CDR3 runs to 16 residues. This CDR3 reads CASSESYGGTREKLFF. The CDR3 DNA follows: TGTGCCAGCAGTGAATCATATGGGGGGACACGCGAAAAACTGTTTTTT.

The CDR3 here is CASSVGYGSYEQYF. The DNA of the CDR3 is TGTGCCAGCAGTGTTGGGTACGGATCCTACGAGCAGTACTTC. The chain joins TRBV2 to TRBJ2-7; D is unclear. Looked up from germline, CDR1 is SNHLY and CDR2 is FYNNEI. The CDR3 loop spans 14 amino acids. The V end was cut by 4 bases, the J end by 1 base, with 11 bases between.

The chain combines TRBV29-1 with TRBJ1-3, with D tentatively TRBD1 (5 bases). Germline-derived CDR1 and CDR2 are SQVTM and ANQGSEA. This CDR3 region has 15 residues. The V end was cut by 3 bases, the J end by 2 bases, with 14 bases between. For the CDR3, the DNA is TGCAGCGTTGATTCCGGGTCGGGGGCTGGAAACACCATATATTTT. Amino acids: CSVDSGSGAGNTIYF.

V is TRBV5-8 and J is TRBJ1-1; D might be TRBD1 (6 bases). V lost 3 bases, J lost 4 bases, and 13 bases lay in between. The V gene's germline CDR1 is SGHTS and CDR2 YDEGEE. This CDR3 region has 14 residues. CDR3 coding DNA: TGTGCCAGCAGCTCTCGGGACACACGCACTGAAGCTTTCTTT. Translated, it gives CASSSRDTRTEAFF.

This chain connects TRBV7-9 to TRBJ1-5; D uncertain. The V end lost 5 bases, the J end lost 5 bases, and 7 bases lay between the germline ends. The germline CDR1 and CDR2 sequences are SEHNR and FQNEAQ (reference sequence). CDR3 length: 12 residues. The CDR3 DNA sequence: TGTGCCAGCAGCGCAGAGTATCAGCCCCAGCATTTT. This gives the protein CASSAEYQPQHF.

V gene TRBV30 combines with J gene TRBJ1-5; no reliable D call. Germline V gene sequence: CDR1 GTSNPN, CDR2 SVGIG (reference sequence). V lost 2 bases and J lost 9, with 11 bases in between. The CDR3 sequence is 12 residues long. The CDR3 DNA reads TGTGCCTGGAGTTCCCCCACATTGCCCCAGCATTTT. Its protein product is CAWSSPTLPQHF.

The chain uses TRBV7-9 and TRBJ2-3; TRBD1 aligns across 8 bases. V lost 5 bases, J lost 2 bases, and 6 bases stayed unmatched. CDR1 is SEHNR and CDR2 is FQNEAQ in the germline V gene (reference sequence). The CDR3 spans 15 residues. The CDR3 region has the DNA TGTGCCAGCAGCCCAGGGACAGGATACACAGATACGCAGTATTTT. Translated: CASSPGTGYTDTQYF.

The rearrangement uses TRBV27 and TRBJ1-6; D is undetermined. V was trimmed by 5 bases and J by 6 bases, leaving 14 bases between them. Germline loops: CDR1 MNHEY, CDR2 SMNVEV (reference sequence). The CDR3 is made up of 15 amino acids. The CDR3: CASSPGIWVNSPLHF. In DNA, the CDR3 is TGTGCCAGCAGTCCCGGTATCTGGGTTAATTCACCCCTCCACTTT.

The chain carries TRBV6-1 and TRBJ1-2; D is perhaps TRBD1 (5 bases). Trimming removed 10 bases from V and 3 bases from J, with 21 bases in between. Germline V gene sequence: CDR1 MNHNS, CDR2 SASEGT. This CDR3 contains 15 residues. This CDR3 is CATPTLWGSDYGYTF. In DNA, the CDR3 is TGTGCCACCCCAACCCTTTGGGGGTCTGACTATGGCTACACCTTC.

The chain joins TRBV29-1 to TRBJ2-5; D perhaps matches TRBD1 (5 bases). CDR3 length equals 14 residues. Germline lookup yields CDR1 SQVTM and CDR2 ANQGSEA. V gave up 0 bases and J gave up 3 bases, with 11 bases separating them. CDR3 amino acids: CSVEDHQDKETQYF. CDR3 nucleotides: TGCAGCGTTGAAGATCACCAGGACAAAGAGACCCAGTACTTC.

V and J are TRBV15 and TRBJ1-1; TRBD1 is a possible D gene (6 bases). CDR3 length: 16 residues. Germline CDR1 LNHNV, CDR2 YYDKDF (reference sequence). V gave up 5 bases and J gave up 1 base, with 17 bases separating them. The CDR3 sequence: CATSPPRGQGNTEAFF. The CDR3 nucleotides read TGTGCCACCAGCCCCCCACGGGGGCAGGGGAACACTGAAGCTTTCTTT.

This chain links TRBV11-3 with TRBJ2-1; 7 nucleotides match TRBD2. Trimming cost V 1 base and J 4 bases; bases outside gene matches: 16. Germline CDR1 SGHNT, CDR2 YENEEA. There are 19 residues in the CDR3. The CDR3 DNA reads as TGTGCCAGCAGCTTAGGGTGGTGGGGTGGGAGGGTAAATTACAATGAGCAGTTCTTC. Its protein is CASSLGWWGGRVNYNEQFF.

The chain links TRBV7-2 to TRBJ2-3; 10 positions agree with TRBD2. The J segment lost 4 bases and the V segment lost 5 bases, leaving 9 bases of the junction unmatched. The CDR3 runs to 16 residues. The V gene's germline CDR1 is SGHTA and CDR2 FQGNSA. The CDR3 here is CASSATGTSDADTQYF. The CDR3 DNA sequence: TGTGCCAGCAGCGCAACCGGGACTAGCGACGCAGATACGCAGTATTTT.

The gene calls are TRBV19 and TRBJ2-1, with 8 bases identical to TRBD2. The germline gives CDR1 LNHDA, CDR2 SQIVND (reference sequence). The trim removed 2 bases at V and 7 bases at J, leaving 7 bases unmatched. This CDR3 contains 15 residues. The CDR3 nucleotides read TGTGCCAGTAGTATAAGGGGATCGGGGGGGAATGAGCAGTTCTTC. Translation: CASSIRGSGGNEQFF.

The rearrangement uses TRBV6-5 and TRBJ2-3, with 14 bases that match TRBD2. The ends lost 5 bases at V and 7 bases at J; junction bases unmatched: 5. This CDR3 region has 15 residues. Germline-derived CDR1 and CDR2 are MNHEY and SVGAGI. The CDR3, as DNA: TGTGCCAGCAGTCGACTAGCGGGAGGGCCGTATACGCAGTATTTT. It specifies CASSRLAGGPYTQYF.